This T cell receptor (beta chain) was obtained from a study of cytomegalovirus exposure and HLA in healthy donors. Overall study results and limits: Among TCR beta chains of equal frequency, HLA-associated ones were more clonally expanded in a later analysis.

PCR used 60 Vbeta primers and 13 Jbeta primers. Some clones are missing from TCRdb's copy, which holds only in-frame ones; the method was immunoSEQ multiplex PCR. The sample carries roughly 54,000 clones, approximately 82% recorded once. A word on this clone: Antigen specificity is unknown.

This CDR3 is built from 15 residues. Germline V CDR1 and CDR2: KGHSH, LQKENI. Trimming left V 0 bases short and J 7 bases short, with 16 bases between. The TCR comes from a man between 50 and 59 years old in good health and CMV-seronegative. Sequenced sample: PBMCs. This rearrangement joins TRBV18 to TRBJ2-7; D is possibly TRBD1 (5 bases). The DNA of the CDR3 is TGTGCCAGCTCACCACCTTTCACAGGCCGTCTTGAGCAGTACTTC. Protein sequence: CASSPPFTGRLEQYF. Drawing the rest from reference TRBV18 and TRBJ2-7, the complete variable domain is NAGVMQNPRHLVRRRGQEARLRCSPMKGHSHVYWYRQLPEEGLKFMVYLQKENIIDESGMPKERFSAEFPKEGPSILRIQQVVRGDSAAYFCASSPPFTGRLEQYFGPGTRLTVT.